This entry concerns a single T cell receptor beta chain. These data belong to a study of blood T cell repertoires in COVID-19. At the level of the study: Collection of acute and convalescent COVID-19 samples took place in the United States, Italy and Spain. Sources were T cells, B-cell-depleted T cells, or PBMCs; the material itself was cDNA or gDNA.

The CDR3 covers 14 residues. Germline loops: CDR1 MNHEY, CDR2 SVGEGT. V gave up 6 bases and J gave up 0 bases, with 9 bases separating them. Per the original data handling: Quantification of nucleated cells was approximated via reference gene primer amplification. The data were produced by immunoSEQ multiplex PCR, yet TCRdb's version contains in-frame clones alone and is incomplete. For V, J and clone size, that table is used; D and trimming come from the DNA. Of tens of thousands of clones listed, around nine tenths are singletons. Sequencing was done on a sample of peripheral blood. The genes are TRBV6-2 or TRBV6-3 and TRBJ2-4; D possibly corresponds to TRBD2 (5 bases). The TCR was taken from a man in his thirties or forties with acute or convalescent COVID-19. DNA for the CDR3: TGTGCCAGCAGCTTCGGGGTAGCCAAAAACATTCAGTACTTC. This sequence encodes CASSFGVAKNIQYF.